This passage covers 5 T cell receptor beta chains from one sample sequenced in a study of T cell repertoires in cytomegalovirus infection. TCRdb processed the reads anew with MiXCR; each CDR3 protein has one entry. This sample yields about 920,000 distinct CDR3 sequences, of which more than 25% are seen a single time; about 14% belongs to the top ten. These receptors are not linked to any known antigen. The sequences come from cultured CD8+ T cells from PBMCs, collected from culture after CMV antigen stimulation. Every receptor here comes from a human donor in good health (CMV status not recorded). Some clones in this sample may be carry-over from other donors' samples.

This clonotype was found many times. J is TRBJ2-1 and V is TRBV7-2; 8 nucleotides agree with TRBD2. The germline gives CDR1 SGHTA, CDR2 FQGNSA. Unmatched junction bases numbered 8, after V lost 5 bases and J lost 8 bases. The length of the CDR3 is 14 residues. The CDR3 loop reads CASSRWTSNYEQFF. CDR3 DNA sequence: TGTGCCAGCAGCCGATGGACTAGCAACTATGAGCAGTTCTTC.

V gene TRBV19 combines with J gene TRBJ2-2; 8 bases line up with TRBD1. This CDR3 is 15 amino acids long. Per germline, CDR1 LNHDA and CDR2 SQIVND (reference sequence). V lost 7 bases, J lost 4 bases, and 8 bases stayed unmatched. The CDR3 loop reads CASTRGLASTGELFF. The CDR3 DNA reads as TGTGCCAGTACCAGGGGGCTCGCCAGCACCGGGGAGCTGTTTTTT.

The rearrangement uses TRBV6-8 and TRBJ2-1; TRBD2 is a possible D gene (7 bases). Germline CDR1 reads MNHGY; CDR2 reads SAAAGT. The CDR3 runs 15 residues. V was trimmed by 6 bases and J by 6 bases, leaving 18 bases between them. The CDR3 reads CASSPWGGPGNEQFF. DNA for the CDR3: TGTGCCAGCAGCCCCTGGGGGGGGCCAGGCAATGAGCAGTTCTTC.

The chain employs TRBV19 and TRBJ1-1; a possible D gene is TRBD1 (5 bases). Germline CDR1 is LNHDA and CDR2 is SQIVND (reference sequence). The V end was cut by 5 bases, the J end by 3 bases, with 13 bases between. The length of the CDR3 is 14 residues. CDR3 in DNA: TGTGCCAGTAGTTGGCAGCTCAGGGACACTGAAGCTTTCTTT. Translated, it gives CASSWQLRDTEAFF.

As concerns this clonotype: At one of its ends the junction is not consistent with the germline gene, which may arise from a read error. J is TRBJ1-6 and V is TRBV7-8; a weak D match, TRBD1 (5 bases). The length of the CDR3 is 17 residues. Germline values: CDR1 SGHVS, CDR2 FQNEAQ. As DNA, the CDR3 is TGTGCCAACAGCTTAGCTATGGGGCGCTCCTATAATTCACCCCTCCACTTT. Protein product: CANSLAMGRSYNSPLHF.